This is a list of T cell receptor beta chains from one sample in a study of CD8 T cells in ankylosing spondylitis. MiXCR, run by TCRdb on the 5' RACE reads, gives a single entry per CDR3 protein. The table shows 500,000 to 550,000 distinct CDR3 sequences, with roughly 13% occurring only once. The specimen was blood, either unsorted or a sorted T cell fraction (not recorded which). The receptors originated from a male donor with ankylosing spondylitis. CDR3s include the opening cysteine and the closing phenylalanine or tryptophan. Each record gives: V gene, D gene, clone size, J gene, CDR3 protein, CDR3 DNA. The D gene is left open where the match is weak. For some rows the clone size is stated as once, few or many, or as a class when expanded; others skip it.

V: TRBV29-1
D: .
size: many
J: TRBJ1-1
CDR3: CSVEDSRHPEAFF
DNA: TGCAGCGTTGAAGACTCCAGGCATCCTGAAGCTTTCTTT

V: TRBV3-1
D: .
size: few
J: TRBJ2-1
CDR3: CASSPSGLNEQFF
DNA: TGTGCCAGCAGCCCCTCCGGTCTGAATGAGCAGTTCTTC

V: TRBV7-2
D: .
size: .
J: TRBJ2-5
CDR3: CASSAMGYGETQYF
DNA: TGTGCCAGCAGCGCAATGGGGTACGGGGAGACCCAGTACTTC

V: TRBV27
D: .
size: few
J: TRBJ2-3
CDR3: CASSPYGTSTDTQYF
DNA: TGTGCCAGCAGTCCATACGGGACTAGCACAGATACGCAGTATTTT

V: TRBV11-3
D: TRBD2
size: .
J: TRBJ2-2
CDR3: CASSSGGLNTGELFF
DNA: TGTGCCAGCAGCTCGGGGGGATTGAACACCGGGGAGCTGTTTTTT

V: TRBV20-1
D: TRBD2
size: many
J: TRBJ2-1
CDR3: CSARDAGVSLTYNEQFF
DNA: TGCAGTGCTAGGGATGCGGGAGTCAGTCTTACCTACAATGAGCAGTTCTTC

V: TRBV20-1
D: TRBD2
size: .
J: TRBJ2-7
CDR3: CSAQGLAEYEQYF
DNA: TGCAGTGCTCAAGGACTAGCGGAATACGAGCAGTACTTC

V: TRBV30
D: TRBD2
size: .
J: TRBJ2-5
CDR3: CAWNYGGGETQYF
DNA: TGTGCCTGGAATTATGGGGGAGGGGAGACCCAGTACTTC

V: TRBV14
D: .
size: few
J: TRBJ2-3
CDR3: CASSQDHKRTQYF
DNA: TGTGCCAGCAGCCAAGATCACAAGAGGACGCAGTATTTT

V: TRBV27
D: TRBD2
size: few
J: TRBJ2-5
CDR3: CASSKRLAGAYGGETQYF
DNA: TGTGCCAGCAGTAAACGACTAGCGGGAGCTTATGGGGGGGAGACCCAGTACTTC

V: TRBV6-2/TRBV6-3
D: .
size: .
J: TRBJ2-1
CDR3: CASSPRDTYNEQFF
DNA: TGTGCCAGCAGTCCCCGAGACACCTACAATGAGCAGTTCTTC

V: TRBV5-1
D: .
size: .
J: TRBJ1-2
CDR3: CASSLDASGYTF
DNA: TGCGCCAGCAGCTTGGATGCGAGTGGCTACACCTTC

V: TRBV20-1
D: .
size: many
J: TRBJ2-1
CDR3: CSARGLGRRHNEQFF
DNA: TGCAGTGCTAGAGGACTGGGCAGGCGGCACAATGAGCAGTTCTTC

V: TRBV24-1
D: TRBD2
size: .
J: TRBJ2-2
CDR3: CATSDATSGYTGELFF
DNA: TGTGCCACCAGTGATGCGACTAGCGGATACACCGGGGAGCTGTTTTTT

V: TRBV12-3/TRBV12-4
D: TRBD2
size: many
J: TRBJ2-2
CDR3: CASRGRTRDNTGELFF
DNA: TGTGCCAGCAGAGGACGGACTAGAGATAACACCGGGGAGCTGTTTTTT

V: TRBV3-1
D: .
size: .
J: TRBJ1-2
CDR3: CASSPGAREANYGYTF
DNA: TGTGCCAGCAGCCCTGGAGCTAGGGAAGCTAACTATGGCTACACCTTC

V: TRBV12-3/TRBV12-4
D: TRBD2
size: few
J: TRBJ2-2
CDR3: CASSLEVSGRSTGELFF
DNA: TGTGCCAGCAGCCTCGAAGTTAGCGGGAGAAGCACCGGGGAGCTGTTTTTT

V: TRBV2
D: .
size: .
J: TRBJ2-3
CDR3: CASSQGGGDTQYF
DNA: TGTGCCAGCAGTCAGGGGGGCGGAGATACGCAGTATTTT

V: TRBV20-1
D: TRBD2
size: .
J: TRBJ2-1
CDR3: CSAKLAPSYNEQFF
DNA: TGCAGTGCGAAACTAGCGCCCTCCTACAATGAGCAGTTCTTC

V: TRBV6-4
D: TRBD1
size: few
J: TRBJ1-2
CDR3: CASSLTGSGGYTF
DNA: TGTGCCAGCAGCCTGACAGGGAGTGGTGGCTACACCTTC

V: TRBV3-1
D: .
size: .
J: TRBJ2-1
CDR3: CASSQFGNLGNNEQFF
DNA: TGTGCCAGCAGCCAGTTTGGGAATTTAGGAAACAATGAGCAGTTCTTC

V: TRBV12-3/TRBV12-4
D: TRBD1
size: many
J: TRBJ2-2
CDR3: CALGQGPSGGELFF
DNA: TGTGCCCTCGGACAGGGCCCTTCAGGGGGGGAGCTGTTTTTT

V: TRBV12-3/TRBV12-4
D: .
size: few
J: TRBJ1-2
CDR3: CASSFPDYGYTF
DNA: TGTGCCAGCAGTTTTCCCGACTATGGCTACACCTTC

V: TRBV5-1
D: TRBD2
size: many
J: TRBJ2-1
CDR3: CASRFSSGGEQFF
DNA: TGCGCCAGCCGGTTTTCTAGCGGTGGTGAGCAGTTCTTC

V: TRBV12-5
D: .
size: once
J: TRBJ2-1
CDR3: CASGLVVAASYNEQFF
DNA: TGTGCTAGTGGTTTGGTGGTAGCGGCTTCCTACAATGAGCAGTTCTTC

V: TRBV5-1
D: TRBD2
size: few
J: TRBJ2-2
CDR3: CASSWGGLESGELFF
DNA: TGCGCCAGCAGCTGGGGAGGGCTCGAGTCCGGGGAGCTGTTTTTT

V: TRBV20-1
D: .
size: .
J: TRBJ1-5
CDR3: CSARNPQQPQHF
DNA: TGCAGTGCTAGAAACCCGCAGCAGCCCCAGCATTTT

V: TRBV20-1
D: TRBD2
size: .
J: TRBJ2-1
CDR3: CSARSGGLNEQFF
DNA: TGCAGTGCTAGGTCGGGAGGGCTCAATGAGCAGTTCTTC

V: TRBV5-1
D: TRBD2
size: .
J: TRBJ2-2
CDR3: CASSPAELAGVWELFF
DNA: TGCGCCAGCAGCCCCGCGGAACTAGCGGGAGTTTGGGAGCTGTTTTTT

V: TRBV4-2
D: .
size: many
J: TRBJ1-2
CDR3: CASSQAGGDYGYTF
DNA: TGTGCCAGCAGCCAAGCGGGGGGTGACTATGGCTACACCTTC

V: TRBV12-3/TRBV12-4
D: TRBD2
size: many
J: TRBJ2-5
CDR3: CASRALAEETQYF
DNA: TGTGCCAGCAGGGCACTAGCGGAAGAGACCCAGTACTTC

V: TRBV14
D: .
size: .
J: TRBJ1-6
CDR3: CASSLEAPGNSPLHF
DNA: TGTGCCAGCAGTCTGGAGGCGCCGGGTAATTCACCCCTCCACTTT

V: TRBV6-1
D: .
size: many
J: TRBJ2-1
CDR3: CASNYGAWERDEQFF
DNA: TGTGCCAGCAACTACGGGGCGTGGGAGAGGGATGAGCAGTTCTTC

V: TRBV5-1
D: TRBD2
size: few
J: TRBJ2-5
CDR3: CASSLGSSGRAAETQYF
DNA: TGCGCCAGCAGCTTAGGGTCTAGCGGGAGGGCCGCAGAGACCCAGTACTTC

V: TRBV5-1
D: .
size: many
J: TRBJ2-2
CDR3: CASSSQNTGELFF
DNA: TGCGCCAGCAGCTCCCAGAACACCGGGGAGCTGTTTTTT

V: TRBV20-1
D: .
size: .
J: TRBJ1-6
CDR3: CSARRGASYNSPLHF
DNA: TGCAGTGCTAGACGGGGGGCGTCCTATAATTCACCCCTCCACTTT

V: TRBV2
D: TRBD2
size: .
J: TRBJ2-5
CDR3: CASSGAGGGETQYF
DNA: TGTGCCAGCAGTGGCGCGGGAGGCGGGGAGACCCAGTACTTC

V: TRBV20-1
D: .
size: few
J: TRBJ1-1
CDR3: CSARGRYTEAFF
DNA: TGCAGTGCTAGAGGGCGGTACACTGAAGCTTTCTTT

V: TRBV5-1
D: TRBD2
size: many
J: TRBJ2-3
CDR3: CASSPGLAGSTDTQYF
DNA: TGTGCCAGCAGCCCCGGACTAGCGGGTAGCACAGATACGCAGTATTTT

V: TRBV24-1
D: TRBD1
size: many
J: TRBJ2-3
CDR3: CATSETYRGGTDTQYF
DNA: TGTGCCACCAGTGAGACATACAGGGGGGGCACAGATACGCAGTATTTT

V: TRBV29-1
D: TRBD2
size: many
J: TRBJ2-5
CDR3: CSVVVAGALGAQYF
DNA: TGCAGCGTTGTTGTAGCGGGGGCCTTGGGGGCCCAGTACTTC

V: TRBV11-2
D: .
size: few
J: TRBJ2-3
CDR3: CASSLDIGLIPDTQYF
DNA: TGTGCCAGCAGCTTAGACATCGGACTAATTCCAGATACGCAGTATTTT

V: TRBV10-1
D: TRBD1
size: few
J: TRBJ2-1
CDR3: CASSDTPGQGYNEQFF
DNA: TGCGCCAGCAGTGACACCCCGGGACAGGGATACAATGAGCAGTTCTTC

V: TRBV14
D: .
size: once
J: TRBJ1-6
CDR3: CASSRGQSDSPLHF
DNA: TGTGCCAGCAGCCGCGGACAGTCGGATTCACCCCTCCACTTT

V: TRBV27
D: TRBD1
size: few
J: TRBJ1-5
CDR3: CASSLTAGGLQPQHF
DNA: TGTGCCAGCAGTTTAACGGCAGGGGGCCTTCAGCCCCAGCATTTT

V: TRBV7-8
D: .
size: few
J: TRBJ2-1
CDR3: CASSSGNYGGNEQFF
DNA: TGTGCCAGCAGCTCTGGGAACTACGGTGGGAATGAGCAGTTCTTC

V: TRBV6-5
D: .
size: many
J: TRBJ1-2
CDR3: CASSYGTPKVLYGYTF
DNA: TGTGCCAGCAGTTACGGGACACCGAAGGTTCTCTATGGCTACACCTTC

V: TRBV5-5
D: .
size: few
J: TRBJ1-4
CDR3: CASSLRAGVEKLFF
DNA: TGTGCCAGCAGCTTGCGGGCAGGGGTGGAAAAACTGTTTTTT

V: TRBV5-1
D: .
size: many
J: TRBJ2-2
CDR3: CASSLGLDAGELFF
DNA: TGCGCCAGCAGCTTGGGACTAGATGCCGGGGAGCTGTTTTTT

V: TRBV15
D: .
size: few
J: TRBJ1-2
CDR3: CATSSRLLGYTF
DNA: TGTGCCACCAGCAGTCGCCTGTTGGGCTACACCTTC

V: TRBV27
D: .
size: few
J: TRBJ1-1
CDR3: CASIASRGGTEAFF
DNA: TGTGCCAGCATTGCCTCGAGGGGAGGAACTGAAGCTTTCTTT

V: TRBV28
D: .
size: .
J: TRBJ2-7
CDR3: CASKAIGFVYEQYF
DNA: TGTGCCAGCAAGGCCATCGGGTTCGTTTACGAGCAGTACTTC

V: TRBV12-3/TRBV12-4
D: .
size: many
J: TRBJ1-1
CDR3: CASSLIPVTLALKAFF
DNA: TGTGCCAGCAGTTTAATCCCCGTCACACTAGCATTGAAAGCTTTCTTT